This section outlines one T cell receptor (beta chain) sequence together with its context. This clonotype appeared a few times. Which antigen it targets is not known. Base qualities are missing; no much larger clone stands one base away. Taken with the paper, the label for treatment or condition translates to: in vitro stimulation with specific CMV peptide epitopes to enrich CMV-specific T cells. The sample is drawn from a study of T cell repertoires in cytomegalovirus infection (dated by TCRdb to between 2017 and 2020). For the wider study: The peptide stimulations were aimed at well-studied HLA-B-restricted epitopes as well as recently identified HLA-C-restricted CMV epitopes, whose presentation resists viral immunomodulation. The HLA type of each donor mattered for the analysis, because public TCR beta signatures pointed to carriage of CMV infection along with the matching HLA type. The full study reports these points: The ex vivo response was dominated by HLA-C-restricted CMV-specific TCR beta clonotypes, which also provided the single most frequent clonotype in two of eight donors. Cumulative frequency of public TCR beta family members discriminated carriers of CMV infection plus the relevant HLA type in this cohort and an independent roughly 340-donor cohort.

V is trimmed back by 9 bases and J by 3 bases, and the junction contains 29 bases that no gene match accounts for. The CDR3 numbers 20 residues from cysteine through valine. The sequence is cut down to CDR3 DNA, 60 bases in frame from base 1. The germline V gene supplies CDR1 MNHEY and CDR2 SVGEGT. The instrument given in TCRdb is Illumina HiSeq 1500. TCRdb's own reprocessing of the public reads used fastp at Q25 and MiXCR and kept productive beta chains. Identical CDR3 proteins give one entry, which carries the most common genes and DNA. Counted in this sample were 250,000 to 400,000 distinct CDR3 sequences; around 25% of them appeared once. Jointly, the top ten make up less than 15% of the sample.

This chain is built from TRBV6-2 or TRBV6-3 and TRBJ2-7; 7 bases in the junction line up with TRBD1. This TCR came from a human donor in good health (CMV status not recorded). Some clones in this sample may be carry-over from other donors' samples. The material was cultured PBMCs, obtained from culture after CMV antigen stimulation. The nucleotide sequence is given as TGTGCCAGAACCAGACGCAGCATAAGCAACCCCGGGACAGCTTACTACGAGCAGTACGTC. This sequence encodes CARTRRSISNPGTAYYEQYV.